A selection of T cell receptor beta chains follows, all from one sample in a study of OX40 agonist ivuxolimab in advanced cancers. Here immunoSEQ multiplex PCR was the method, and the copy in TCRdb shows in-frame clones only, minus some. The sample has roughly 70,000 clones, around 85% seen once. Sequences were derived from CD4+ or CD8+ T cells sorted from blood, sampled in a trial of the OX40 agonist ivuxolimab. The source is an adult with an advanced solid tumor such as melanoma, head and neck, liver or kidney cancer. Each CDR3 is given with its conserved first and last residue. A D gene is named only where the DNA matches it firmly. Not all rows give a size; the values are once, few, many and, for expanded clones, a class.

j_gene: TRBJ1-5; abundance: .; v_gene: TRBV19; d_gene: .; CDR3aa: CASRLGGGSHQPQHF; CDR3nt: TGTGCCAGTAGGCTGGGCGGTGGGTCCCATCAGCCCCAGCATTTT
j_gene: TRBJ2-5; abundance: .; v_gene: TRBV7-9; d_gene: .; CDR3aa: CASRATRQETQYF; CDR3nt: TGTGCCAGCAGGGCTACCCGTCAAGAGACCCAGTACTTC
j_gene: TRBJ1-2; abundance: .; v_gene: TRBV6-6; d_gene: .; CDR3aa: CASSYSGQTYGYTF; CDR3nt: TGTGCCAGCAGTTACTCGGGGCAGACCTATGGCTACACCTTC
j_gene: TRBJ1-3; abundance: .; v_gene: TRBV30; d_gene: .; CDR3aa: CAWSDKGAGNTIYF; CDR3nt: TGTGCCTGGAGTGATAAGGGTGCTGGAAACACCATATATTTT
j_gene: TRBJ2-2; abundance: .; v_gene: TRBV7-7; d_gene: TRBD1; CDR3aa: CASSLGQGLGELFF; CDR3nt: TGTGCCAGCAGCTTAGGACAGGGCTTGGGGGAGCTGTTTTTT
j_gene: TRBJ1-1; abundance: .; v_gene: TRBV19; d_gene: .; CDR3aa: CASSPSGLRNTEAFF; CDR3nt: TGTGCCAGTAGCCCGTCAGGTTTGCGGAACACTGAAGCTTTCTTT
j_gene: TRBJ1-2; abundance: .; v_gene: TRBV5-4; d_gene: .; CDR3aa: CASSFLGDSYGYTF; CDR3nt: TGTGCCAGCAGCTTTCTGGGGGACTCCTATGGCTACACCTTC
j_gene: TRBJ2-6; abundance: .; v_gene: TRBV5-4; d_gene: .; CDR3aa: CASSAGGATGGANVLTF; CDR3nt: TGTGCCAGCAGCGCCGGAGGGGCAACCGGTGGGGCCAACGTCCTGACTTTC
j_gene: TRBJ2-7; abundance: .; v_gene: TRBV28; d_gene: TRBD1; CDR3aa: CASRQDRGLSYEQYF; CDR3nt: TGTGCCAGCAGACAGGACAGGGGGCTATCCTACGAGCAGTACTTC
j_gene: TRBJ2-2; abundance: .; v_gene: TRBV11-2; d_gene: TRBD1; CDR3aa: CASSSYKDRGRTGELFF; CDR3nt: TGTGCCAGCAGCAGCTATAAGGACAGGGGGAGGACCGGGGAGCTGTTTTTT
j_gene: TRBJ1-5; abundance: .; v_gene: TRBV28; d_gene: TRBD1; CDR3aa: CASIQGAQNNQPQHF; CDR3nt: TGTGCCAGCATCCAGGGGGCTCAAAACAATCAGCCCCAGCATTTT
j_gene: TRBJ1-1; abundance: .; v_gene: TRBV28; d_gene: .; CDR3aa: CASKVGGESTEAFF; CDR3nt: TGTGCCAGCAAGGTCGGCGGCGAAAGCACTGAAGCTTTCTTT
j_gene: TRBJ1-2; abundance: .; v_gene: TRBV2; d_gene: .; CDR3aa: CASSPTGVGYTF; CDR3nt: TGTGCCAGCAGTCCTACGGGGGTTGGCTACACCTTC
j_gene: TRBJ1-6; abundance: .; v_gene: TRBV6-5; d_gene: TRBD1; CDR3aa: CASRISRGNSPLHF; CDR3nt: TGTGCCAGCAGAATCTCCAGGGGGAATTCACCCCTCCACTTT
j_gene: TRBJ2-2; abundance: .; v_gene: TRBV2; d_gene: .; CDR3aa: CASSPRGELFF; CDR3nt: TGTGCCAGCAGCCCCAGGGGGGAGCTGTTTTTT
j_gene: TRBJ2-5; abundance: .; v_gene: TRBV9; d_gene: .; CDR3aa: CASSVESRTETQYF; CDR3nt: TGTGCCAGCAGCGTAGAGTCCAGAACGGAGACCCAGTACTTC
j_gene: TRBJ2-1; abundance: .; v_gene: TRBV7-9; d_gene: .; CDR3aa: CASSWVAANEQFF; CDR3nt: TGTGCCAGCAGCTGGGTTGCGGCCAATGAGCAGTTCTTC
j_gene: TRBJ1-1; abundance: .; v_gene: TRBV30; d_gene: TRBD1; CDR3aa: CAWSVMDRVNTEAFF; CDR3nt: TGTGCCTGGAGTGTAATGGACAGGGTGAACACTGAAGCTTTCTTT
j_gene: TRBJ1-1; abundance: once; v_gene: TRBV5-1; d_gene: .; CDR3aa: CASKNPMNTEAFF; CDR3nt: TGCGCCAGCAAAAACCCCATGAACACTGAAGCTTTCTTT
j_gene: TRBJ2-7; abundance: .; v_gene: TRBV28; d_gene: .; CDR3aa: CASKRYEQYF; CDR3nt: TGTGCCAGCAAACGCTACGAGCAGTACTTC
j_gene: TRBJ1-1; abundance: .; v_gene: TRBV10-2; d_gene: TRBD1; CDR3aa: CASSERTGNTEAFF; CDR3nt: TGCGCCAGCAGTGAGAGGACAGGAAACACTGAAGCTTTCTTT
j_gene: TRBJ2-7; abundance: .; v_gene: TRBV18; d_gene: .; CDR3aa: CASSPGITYEQYF; CDR3nt: TGTGCCAGCTCACCTGGCATCACCTACGAGCAGTACTTC
j_gene: TRBJ1-3; abundance: once; v_gene: TRBV10-3; d_gene: .; CDR3aa: CAISSSSSGNTIYF; CDR3nt: TGTGCCATCAGTTCGTCGAGCTCTGGAAACACCATATATTTT
j_gene: TRBJ2-7; abundance: .; v_gene: TRBV7-8; d_gene: .; CDR3aa: CASSPRPEPYEQYF; CDR3nt: TGTGCCAGCAGCCCCCGGCCCGAGCCCTACGAGCAGTACTTC
j_gene: TRBJ2-3; abundance: .; v_gene: TRBV7-3; d_gene: .; CDR3aa: CASSSRLTGADTQYF; CDR3nt: TGTGCCAGCAGCTCCAGGCTGACGGGGGCAGATACGCAGTATTTT
j_gene: TRBJ2-2; abundance: .; v_gene: TRBV9; d_gene: .; CDR3aa: CASSVDPSSAGELFF; CDR3nt: TGTGCCAGCAGCGTAGATCCTAGCTCGGCCGGGGAGCTGTTTTTT
j_gene: TRBJ2-3; abundance: .; v_gene: TRBV19; d_gene: TRBD2; CDR3aa: CASSMGLAGTDTQYF; CDR3nt: TGTGCCAGTAGTATGGGACTAGCGGGCACAGATACGCAGTATTTT
j_gene: TRBJ1-3; abundance: once; v_gene: TRBV7-2; d_gene: .; CDR3aa: CASSLTGSGPNTIYF; CDR3nt: TGTGCCAGCAGCCTTACAGGGTCGGGACCGAACACCATATATTTT
j_gene: TRBJ1-5; abundance: .; v_gene: TRBV28; d_gene: TRBD1; CDR3aa: CASSLPGGGSNQPQHF; CDR3nt: TGTGCCAGCAGTTTACCAGGGGGAGGGAGCAATCAGCCCCAGCATTTT
j_gene: TRBJ2-7; abundance: few; v_gene: TRBV7-2; d_gene: .; CDR3aa: CASSSTGMGEQYF; CDR3nt: TGTGCCAGCAGCTCGACTGGGATGGGGGAGCAGTACTTC
j_gene: TRBJ2-7; abundance: .; v_gene: TRBV5-4; d_gene: TRBD1; CDR3aa: CASSLKQGNLPLPYEQYF; CDR3nt: TGTGCCAGCAGCTTGAAACAGGGGAATCTTCCTTTACCCTACGAGCAGTACTTC
j_gene: TRBJ2-7; abundance: few; v_gene: TRBV5-4; d_gene: .; CDR3aa: CASSVTSEQYF; CDR3nt: TGTGCCAGCAGCGTTACCTCCGAGCAGTACTTC
j_gene: TRBJ2-7; abundance: .; v_gene: TRBV29-1; d_gene: .; CDR3aa: CSVLTFRYEQYF; CDR3nt: TGCAGCGTTCTAACTTTCCGCTACGAGCAGTACTTC
j_gene: TRBJ2-6; abundance: .; v_gene: TRBV5-4; d_gene: TRBD1; CDR3aa: CATDRGRSGANVLTF; CDR3nt: TGTGCCACGGACAGGGGGCGGTCTGGGGCCAACGTCCTGACTTTC
j_gene: TRBJ1-5; abundance: once; v_gene: TRBV29-1; d_gene: .; CDR3aa: CSVSQGNQPQHF; CDR3nt: TGCAGCGTTTCGCAGGGTAATCAGCCCCAGCATTTT
j_gene: TRBJ2-3; abundance: .; v_gene: TRBV2; d_gene: .; CDR3aa: CASRLGAQYF; CDR3nt: TGTGCCAGCAGGCTTGGGGCGCAGTATTTT
j_gene: TRBJ1-4; abundance: .; v_gene: TRBV6-5; d_gene: .; CDR3aa: CASSPGGVGKLFF; CDR3nt: TGTGCCAGCAGTCCGGGGGGTGTAGGGAAACTGTTTTTT
j_gene: TRBJ1-2; abundance: .; v_gene: TRBV5-1; d_gene: .; CDR3aa: CASSLGGSFGNYGYTF; CDR3nt: TGCGCCAGCAGCTTGGGCGGGAGCTTCGGGAACTATGGCTACACCTTC
j_gene: TRBJ2-2; abundance: .; v_gene: TRBV6-6; d_gene: .; CDR3aa: CASRKETAGELFF; CDR3nt: TGTGCCAGCAGAAAAGAGACAGCCGGGGAGCTGTTTTTT
j_gene: TRBJ1-5; abundance: .; v_gene: TRBV5-5; d_gene: .; CDR3aa: CASSSLNNQPQHF; CDR3nt: TGTGCCAGCAGCTCCCTCAACAATCAGCCCCAGCATTTT
j_gene: TRBJ1-5; abundance: .; v_gene: TRBV7-2; d_gene: TRBD1; CDR3aa: CASSPGGGNQPQHF; CDR3nt: TGTGCCAGCAGCCCAGGGGGCGGCAATCAGCCCCAGCATTTT
j_gene: TRBJ2-1; abundance: .; v_gene: TRBV7-7; d_gene: .; CDR3aa: CASSLSTHGEQFF; CDR3nt: TGTGCCAGCAGCTTAAGCACTCATGGTGAGCAGTTCTTC
j_gene: TRBJ2-7; abundance: .; v_gene: TRBV14; d_gene: TRBD2; CDR3aa: CASSQLGEGRQYF; CDR3nt: TGTGCCAGCAGCCAACTTGGGGAGGGTCGGCAGTACTTC
j_gene: TRBJ1-5; abundance: .; v_gene: TRBV7-2; d_gene: .; CDR3aa: CASSLQQGGNQPQHF; CDR3nt: TGTGCCAGCAGCTTACAACAGGGAGGTAATCAGCCCCAGCATTTT
j_gene: TRBJ2-7; abundance: once; v_gene: TRBV10-3; d_gene: .; CDR3aa: CAISDIKSRDTTYYEQYF; CDR3nt: TGTGCCATCAGTGACATAAAGAGCCGGGACACCACATACTACGAGCAGTACTTC
j_gene: TRBJ1-2; abundance: .; v_gene: TRBV6-1; d_gene: .; CDR3aa: CASRSGTKANYGYTF; CDR3nt: TGTGCCAGCAGGTCCGGGACAAAGGCAAACTATGGCTACACCTTC
j_gene: TRBJ1-6; abundance: .; v_gene: TRBV30; d_gene: .; CDR3aa: CAWSNEAGRINNSPLHF; CDR3nt: TGTGCCTGGAGTAACGAGGCAGGGAGGATAAATAATTCACCCCTCCACTTT
j_gene: TRBJ1-5; abundance: .; v_gene: TRBV4-3; d_gene: .; CDR3aa: CASSQVPWQPQHF; CDR3nt: TGCGCCAGCAGCCAAGTCCCGTGGCAGCCCCAGCATTTT
j_gene: TRBJ1-3; abundance: .; v_gene: TRBV4-2; d_gene: .; CDR3aa: CASSQESLAPGRLSSGNTIYF; CDR3nt: TGTGCCAGCAGCCAAGAATCTCTAGCGCCGGGGCGCCTAAGCTCTGGAAACACCATATATTTT
j_gene: TRBJ2-2; abundance: .; v_gene: TRBV11-3; d_gene: TRBD1; CDR3aa: CASSRDRVNTGELFF; CDR3nt: TGTGCCAGCAGCCGGGACAGGGTTAACACCGGGGAGCTGTTTTTT
j_gene: TRBJ2-7; abundance: .; v_gene: TRBV4-1; d_gene: TRBD2; CDR3aa: CASSQGLAGGAYEQYF; CDR3nt: TGCGCCAGCAGCCAAGGACTAGCGGGGGGGGCCTACGAGCAGTACTTC
j_gene: TRBJ1-1; abundance: .; v_gene: TRBV10-3; d_gene: .; CDR3aa: CAISRTGDTEAFF; CDR3nt: TGTGCCATCAGCAGGACCGGGGACACTGAAGCTTTCTTT
j_gene: TRBJ1-5; abundance: .; v_gene: TRBV18; d_gene: TRBD1; CDR3aa: CASSAQGRGNQPQHF; CDR3nt: TGTGCCAGCTCAGCACAGGGGAGAGGCAATCAGCCCCAGCATTTT
j_gene: TRBJ2-1; abundance: .; v_gene: TRBV7-3; d_gene: TRBD1; CDR3aa: CASSFDRGEYNEQFF; CDR3nt: TGTGCCAGCAGCTTCGACAGGGGAGAGTATAATGAGCAGTTCTTC